Below, 30 T cell receptor beta chains from the same sample are listed, as sequenced in a study of control samples from healthy donors and cancer patients. Repertoires were generated with immunoSEQ multiplex PCR, while TCRdb's copy carries only in-frame clones and drops some. The table records about 75,000 clones, less than 95% of them present only once. Sequencing input: blood. These receptors came from a woman between 40 and 50 years old in good health.

The chain combines TRBV5-5 with TRBJ1-2; 10 bases are a match to TRBD1. Germline lookup yields CDR1 SGHKS and CDR2 YYEKEE (reference sequence). The CDR3 consists of 14 residues. V shed 4 bases and J 8 bases; nucleotides not matched to a gene: 8. The CDR3 DNA reads TGTGCCAGCAGCCGCCCCGGGACAGGGGTCGGCTACACCTTC. Translation gives CASSRPGTGVGYTF.

The chain couples TRBV6-5 to TRBJ1-4, with D perhaps TRBD1 (5 bases). Germline V gives CDR1 MNHEY, CDR2 SVGAGI. The V end lost 7 bases, the J end lost 10 bases, and 16 bases lay between the germline ends. The CDR3 runs 13 residues. The CDR3 DNA reads as TGTGCCAGCATGGGGACCGTCGTAGGAAAACTGTTTTTT. Protein sequence: CASMGTVVGKLFF.

The rearrangement links TRBV9 to TRBJ1-3; D is undetermined. Germline V gene lookup returns CDR1 SGDLS and CDR2 YYNGEE. CDR3 length equals 15 residues. V was shortened by 0 bases and J by 4 bases, with 11 bases between the two germline ends. The chain's CDR3 is CASSVDPLVGNTIYF. The CDR3 DNA reads TGTGCCAGCAGCGTAGATCCCCTGGTCGGAAACACCATATATTTT.

V gene TRBV9 combines with J gene TRBJ2-7; D call uncertain. V lost 0 bases and J 2 bases, leaving 12 bases between the germline ends. This CDR3 is 15 amino acids long. Germline V gene data show CDR1 as SGDLS and CDR2 as YYNGEE. The DNA of the CDR3 is TGTGCCAGCAGCGTAGACCCCCAGAGCACCTACGAGCAGTACTTC. This gives the protein CASSVDPQSTYEQYF.

The chain has TRBV7-2 and TRBJ2-5; no definite D call. This CDR3 has 12 amino acids. The V gene lost 5 bases and the J gene lost 5 bases, with 9 bases spanning the gap. Germline V gene sequence: CDR1 SGHTA, CDR2 FQGNSA. The CDR3 sequence: CASSTPQETQYF. The CDR3 coding sequence is TGTGCCAGCAGCACCCCCCAGGAGACCCAGTACTTC.

The V gene is TRBV6-2 or TRBV6-3, the J gene TRBJ1-2; no clear D gene. CDR1 is MNHEY and CDR2 is SVGEGT in the germline V gene. This CDR3 is built from 16 residues. V lost 6 bases and J lost 8, with 25 bases in between. The CDR3 bases are TGTGCCAGCAGCCTCACCCCCAGTGGACTCCCGCGGGGCTACACCTTC. Protein: CASSLTPSGLPRGYTF.

About this clone: An end of the junction differs from the germline gene, which may be a read error. The chain uses TRBV2 and TRBJ1-4; 10 nucleotides align to TRBD1. This CDR3 comprises 15 residues. Per germline, CDR1 SNHLY and CDR2 FYNNEI. The CDR3 region is CASTGTGATNEKLFF. CDR3 DNA: TGTGCTAGCACGGGGACAGGGGCAACTAATGAAAAACTGTTTTTT. Looking up the rest from reference TRBV2 and TRBJ1-4 gives the full variable domain: EPEVTQTPSHQVTQMGQEVILRCVPISNHLYFYWYRQILGQKVEFLVSFYNNEISEKSEIFDDQFSVERPDGSNFTLKIRSTKLEDSAMYFCASTGTGATNEKLFFGSGTQLSVL.

The chain uses TRBV6-5 and TRBJ1-4, with D uncertain. Germline CDR1 is MNHEY and CDR2 is SVGAGI. The V and J ends lost 6 bases and 5 bases respectively, with 10 bases between them. The CDR3 contains 13 residues. The CDR3 is CASRRHQNEKLFF. DNA for the CDR3: TGTGCCAGCAGAAGACACCAAAATGAAAAACTGTTTTTT.

This chain links TRBV6-5 with TRBJ1-2; possible D gene TRBD1, 5 bases. The CDR3 is made up of 15 amino acids. V lost 2 bases to trimming and J lost 4 bases, with 14 bases between them. Germline CDR1 reads MNHEY; CDR2 reads SVGAGI. CDR3 in amino acids: CASSYGAGFGYGYTF. The CDR3 DNA follows: TGTGCCAGCAGTTACGGGGCAGGGTTCGGCTATGGCTACACCTTC.

A single count supports this clone. This rearrangement joins TRBV7-3 to TRBJ1-6; D not certain. CDR1 is SGHTA, CDR2 FQGTGA, per germline. With 0 bases removed from V and 7 bases from J, the gap between germline ends came to 7 bases. The CDR3 covers 14 residues. This CDR3 reads CASSLTPGNSPLHF. The CDR3, as DNA: TGTGCCAGCAGCTTAACTCCGGGGAATTCACCCCTCCACTTT.

Turning to this clone: The junction shows a germline mismatch at one end, possibly a read error. The chain couples TRBV7-7 to TRBJ2-1; possibly TRBD2 for D (6 bases). The CDR3 is made up of 17 amino acids. The germline gives CDR1 SSHAT, CDR2 FNYEAQ (reference sequence). CDR3: CASRPGLILGCYNEQFF. The CDR3 DNA is TGTGCTAGCAGGCCGGGACTTATTCTAGGGTGCTACAATGAGCAGTTCTTC.

J is TRBJ2-4 and V is TRBV6-2 or TRBV6-3; 12 positions agree with TRBD2. The CDR3 spans 13 residues. The J segment lost 15 bases and the V segment lost 6 bases, leaving 9 bases of the junction unmatched. Germline values: CDR1 MNHEY, CDR2 SVGEGT. The CDR3 DNA reads as TGTGCCAGCAGCCTGACTAGCGGGGGCAAAAGGTACTTC. Its protein is CASSLTSGGKRYF.

V gene TRBV5-4 combines with J gene TRBJ2-5; 8 bases align to TRBD1. V lost 4 bases to trimming and J lost 2 bases; unmatched junction nucleotides: 4. CDR1 and CDR2 (germline): SGHNT, YYREEE (reference sequence). This CDR3 spans 14 amino acids. CDR3 in amino acids: CASSTRQGQETQYF. CDR3 in DNA: TGTGCCAGCAGCACCAGACAGGGGCAAGAGACCCAGTACTTC.

V and J are TRBV4-2 and TRBJ1-1; the match to TRBD1 covers 12 bases. The CDR3 runs 20 residues. The V and J ends lost 4 bases and 5 bases, in that order; junction bases with no gene match: 20. Germline V gene data show CDR1 as LGHNA and CDR2 as YNFKEQ. CDR3 sequence (DNA): TGTGCCAGCAGCCCTCTTCGGGGCCGCGGGACAGGGGGCAGGGAAACTGAAGCTTTCTTT. This translates into CASSPLRGRGTGGRETEAFF.

The V and J genes are TRBV27 and TRBJ2-1; 9 nucleotides line up with TRBD2. Per the germline V gene, CDR1 is MNHEY and CDR2 is SMNVEV (reference sequence). The CDR3 length is 15 residues. J gave up 2 bases and V 4 bases, and 3 bases lay outside the gene matches. CDR3 sequence: CASSSASGTYNEQFF. The DNA of the CDR3 is TGTGCCAGCAGTTCCGCTAGCGGGACCTACAATGAGCAGTTCTTC.

CDR3 region: CASSLDFGGAEAFF. The CDR3 region has the DNA TGTGCCAGCAGCTTAGACTTCGGGGGAGCTGAAGCTTTCTTT. The chain has TRBV11-2 and TRBJ1-1; a weak D match, TRBD1 (5 bases). The CDR3 is made up of 14 amino acids. Germline lookup yields CDR1 SGHAT and CDR2 FQNNGV. Between the trimmed V and J ends, which lost 0 bases and 6 bases, there was a span of 11 bases.

V usage is TRBV4-2 and J usage is TRBJ2-2; D is possibly TRBD2 (7 bases). The germline V and J ends were trimmed by 0 bases and 7 bases, with 18 bases remaining between them. Per germline, CDR1 LGHNA and CDR2 YNFKEQ. CDR3 length: 17 residues. DNA of the CDR3: TGTGCCAGCAGCCAAGAACTAGGGGGGGCGAGGGGCGGGGAGCTGTTTTTT. As protein: CASSQELGGARGGELFF.

The chain joins TRBV7-2 to TRBJ1-3, with 10 bases that match TRBD1. V lost 6 bases to trimming and J lost 2 bases; unmatched junction nucleotides: 1. CDR3 size: 14 residues. CDR1 is SGHTA, CDR2 FQGNSA, per germline. This chain's CDR3 is CASRGTGAGNTIYF. In DNA, the CDR3 is TGTGCCAGCAGGGGGACAGGGGCTGGAAACACCATATATTTT.

V is TRBV12-3 or TRBV12-4 and J is TRBJ1-2; D remains ambiguous. Trimming cost V 2 bases and J 4 bases, with 8 bases left between them. The CDR3 totals 13 residues. CDR3 loop: CASSLRVLYGYTF. The CDR3 bases are TGTGCCAGCAGTTTAAGAGTACTCTATGGCTACACCTTC.

The chain is built from TRBV5-1 and TRBJ1-1; D gene uncertain. This CDR3 is built from 12 residues. V dropped 6 bases and J dropped 1 base, with 7 bases sitting between them. The germline gives CDR1 SGHRS, CDR2 YFSETQ. CDR3 sequence: CASNFGNTEAFF. CDR3 nucleotides: TGCGCCAGCAATTTCGGGAACACTGAAGCTTTCTTT. The full variable domain, in which reference TRBV5-1 and TRBJ1-1 provide the parts outside the CDR3, is KAGVTQTPRYLIKTRGQQVTLSCSPISGHRSVSWYQQTPGQGLQFLFEYFSETQRNKGNFPGRFSGRQFSNSRSEMNVSTLELGDSALYLCASNFGNTEAFFGQGTRLTVV.

The genes are TRBV5-1 and TRBJ2-1; TRBD1 matches 8 bases. J lost 7 bases, V lost 5 bases, and 11 bases had no gene match. In germline, CDR1 is SGHRS, CDR2 YFSETQ. CDR3 length: 15 residues. The CDR3 DNA reads as TGCGCCAGCAGTAAGGGGACAGGCAAGGAAAATGAGCAGTTCTTC. Its translation: CASSKGTGKENEQFF.

The J gene is TRBJ2-1, the V gene TRBV19; 10 bases are shared with TRBD2. From germline, CDR1 is LNHDA and CDR2 SQIVND (reference sequence). V lost 2 bases to trimming and J lost 5 bases; unmatched junction nucleotides: 3. The CDR3 totals 15 residues. In nucleotides, the CDR3 is TGTGCCAGTAGTATACTAGCGGGGGTCGACAATGAGCAGTTCTTC. Its translation is CASSILAGVDNEQFF.

This rearrangement joins TRBV9 to TRBJ2-2, with D possibly TRBD2 on 6 matching bases. The V end lost 3 bases, the J end lost 6 bases, and 12 bases lay between the germline ends. The germline V gene has CDR1 SGDLS and CDR2 YYNGEE. The CDR3 length is 14 residues. This CDR3 reads CASSERLDPGELFF. The CDR3 nucleotides are TGTGCCAGCAGCGAGCGACTAGACCCCGGGGAGCTGTTTTTT.

The chain uses TRBV2 and TRBJ1-1; 7 bases line up with TRBD1. Germline CDR1 reads SNHLY; CDR2 reads FYNNEI. The CDR3 is 13 residues long. With V trimmed by 6 bases and J by 2 bases, 3 bases remained unmatched. Written as DNA, the CDR3 is TGTGCCAGCAGAGCAGGGGGAAACACTGAAGCTTTCTTT. This encodes CASRAGGNTEAFF.

The V gene is TRBV12-5, the J gene TRBJ2-2, with 11 bases that match TRBD2. Germline CDR1 LGHNT, CDR2 FRNRAP. V lost 2 bases, J lost 8 bases, and 13 bases stayed unmatched. The CDR3 loop spans 18 amino acids. The CDR3 DNA is TGTGCTAGTGGTTTGCCGATGGGACTAGCGGCCACGGGAGGGGAGCTGTTTTTT. As protein: CASGLPMGLAATGGELFF.

The chain uses TRBV5-6 and TRBJ2-7; D gene uncertain. V lost 4 bases, J lost 5 bases, and 22 bases lay in between. The CDR3 contains 16 residues. Germline V CDR1 and CDR2: SGHDT, YYEEEE. Here the CDR3 reads CASSTAPDLLSNEQYF. The DNA of the CDR3 is TGTGCCAGCAGCACGGCGCCGGACCTTCTTTCTAACGAGCAGTACTTC.

The chain joins TRBV7-9 to TRBJ1-5; no clear D gene. Trimming stripped 6 bases from V and 0 bases from J, with 9 bases between. Germline values: CDR1 SEHNR, CDR2 FQNEAQ (reference sequence). CDR3 size: 14 residues. CDR3 coding DNA: TGTGCCAGCAGGCCGAGGACTAGCAATCAGCCCCAGCATTTT. Its translation: CASRPRTSNQPQHF.

V is TRBV11-3 and J is TRBJ2-7; 9 nucleotides align to TRBD1. J gave up 4 bases and V 5 bases, and 3 bases lay outside the gene matches. This CDR3 is 13 amino acids long. Germline assignment: CDR1 SGHNT and CDR2 YENEEA. The CDR3, as DNA: TGTGCCAGCAGCCCCGGGACAGGGTACGAGCAGTACTTC. It codes for CASSPGTGYEQYF.

The chain has TRBV5-1 and TRBJ2-3; D remains ambiguous. CDR3 length: 14 amino acids. Trimming removed 0 bases at V and 2 bases at J, with 7 bases between. Germline CDR1 is SGHRS and CDR2 is YFSETQ. DNA for the CDR3: TGCGCCAGCAGCTTGGGACAAGACACAGATACGCAGTATTTT. Its protein product is CASSLGQDTDTQYF.

This clone appeared once. This sequence joins TRBV6-6 and TRBJ1-2; possibly TRBD1 for D (6 bases). This CDR3 spans 14 amino acids. From germline, CDR1 is MNHNY and CDR2 SVGAGI (reference sequence). The germline V and J ends were trimmed by 0 bases and 8 bases, with 13 bases remaining between them. The CDR3 is CASSYSAGEVGYTF. In DNA, the CDR3 is TGTGCCAGCAGTTACTCAGCAGGGGAGGTCGGCTACACCTTC.